The clone carrying this TCR beta chain was recorded only once. As yet, its antigen is unknown. The sample belongs to a study of cytomegalovirus exposure and HLA in healthy donors. Points from the study as a whole: Another analysis was done later, and it associated 16,951 TCR beta sequences with HLA alleles at 0.05 false discovery rate. Most TCR beta V segments were productive about 90% or about 30% of the time in an earlier analysis. In a later analysis, DRB1 alleles had the most associated TCRs; HLA-C alleles the fewest.

CDR3 length equals 14 residues. Trimming removed 3 bases from V and 6 bases from J; junction bases left unmatched: 4. CDR1 and CDR2 from the germline V gene are SGHTS and YDEGEE. PCR employed 60 Vbeta and 13 Jbeta primers. Profiling relied on immunoSEQ multiplex PCR, and the TCRdb table lists in-frame clones only, not all of them. Of roughly 71,000 clones in the sample, roughly 60% are singletons; the top ten hold roughly 3.1%. The receptor was isolated from a young man in good health and CMV-seronegative. Sequencing used PBMCs. The chain recombines TRBV5-8 with TRBJ1-1; 11 positions agree with TRBD1. The CDR3, as DNA: TGTGCCAGCAGCTGGGACAGGGGGATACCTGAAGCTTTCTTT. This encodes CASSWDRGIPEAFF. Full variable domain (remainder filled in from reference TRBV5-8 and TRBJ1-1): EAGVTQSPTHLIKTRGQQATLRCSPISGHTSVYWYQQALGLGLQFLLWYDEGEERNRGNFPPRFSGRQFPNYSSELNVNALELEDSALYLCASSWDRGIPEAFFGQGTRLTVV.